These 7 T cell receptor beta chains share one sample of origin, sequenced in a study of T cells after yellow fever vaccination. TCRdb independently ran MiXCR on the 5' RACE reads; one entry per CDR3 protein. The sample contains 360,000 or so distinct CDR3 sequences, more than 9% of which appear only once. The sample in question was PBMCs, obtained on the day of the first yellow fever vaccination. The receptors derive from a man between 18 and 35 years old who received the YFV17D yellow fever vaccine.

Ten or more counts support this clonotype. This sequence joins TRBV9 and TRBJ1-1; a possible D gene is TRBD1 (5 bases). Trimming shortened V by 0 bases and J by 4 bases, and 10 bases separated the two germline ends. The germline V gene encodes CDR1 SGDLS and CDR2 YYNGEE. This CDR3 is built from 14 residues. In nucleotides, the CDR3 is TGTGCCAGCAGCGTAGTCGGGGGAGGCACTGAAGCTTTCTTT. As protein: CASSVVGGGTEAFF.

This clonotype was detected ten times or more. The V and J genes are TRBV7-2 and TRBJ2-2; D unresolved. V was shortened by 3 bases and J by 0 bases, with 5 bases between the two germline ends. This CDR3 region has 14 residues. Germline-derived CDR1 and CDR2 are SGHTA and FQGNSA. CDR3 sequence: CASSLRTNTGELFF. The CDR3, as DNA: TGTGCCAGCAGCTTGAGGACGAACACCGGGGAGCTGTTTTTT.

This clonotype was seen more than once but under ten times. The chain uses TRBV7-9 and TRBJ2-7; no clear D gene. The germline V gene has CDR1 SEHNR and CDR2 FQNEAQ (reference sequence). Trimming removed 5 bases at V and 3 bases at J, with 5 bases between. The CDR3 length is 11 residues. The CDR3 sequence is CASSHYYEQYF. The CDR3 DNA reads TGTGCCAGCAGCCATTACTACGAGCAGTACTTC.

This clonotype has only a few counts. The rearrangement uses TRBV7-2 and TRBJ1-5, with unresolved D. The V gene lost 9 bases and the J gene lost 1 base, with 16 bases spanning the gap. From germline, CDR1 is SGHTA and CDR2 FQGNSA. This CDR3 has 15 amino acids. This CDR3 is CASTTGTRSNQPQHF. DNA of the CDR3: TGTGCCAGTACGACTGGTACTCGGAGCAATCAGCCCCAGCATTTT.

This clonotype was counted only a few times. CDR3 in DNA: TGCGCCAGCAGCCAGGATGACAGGGGAATTAATGAAAAACTGTTTTTT. As protein: CASSQDDRGINEKLFF. The chain couples TRBV4-1 to TRBJ1-4; TRBD1 matches at 8 bases. Germline CDR1 is MGHRA and CDR2 is YSYEKL. Trimming cost V 3 bases and J 4 bases; bases outside gene matches: 7. The CDR3 contains 16 residues.

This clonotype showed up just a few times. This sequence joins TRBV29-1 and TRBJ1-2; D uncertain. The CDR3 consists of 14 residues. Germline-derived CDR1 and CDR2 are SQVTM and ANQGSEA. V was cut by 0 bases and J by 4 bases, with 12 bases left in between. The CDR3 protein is CSVEEGRAAYGYTF. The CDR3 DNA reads TGCAGCGTTGAAGAGGGTAGGGCCGCCTATGGCTACACCTTC.

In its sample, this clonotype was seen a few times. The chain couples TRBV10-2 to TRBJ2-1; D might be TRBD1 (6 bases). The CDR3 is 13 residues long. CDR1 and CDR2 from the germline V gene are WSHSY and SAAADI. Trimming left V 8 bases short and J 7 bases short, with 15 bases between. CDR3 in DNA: TGCGCCAGCGCCGCGCAAAGGGGGAATGAGCAGTTCTTC. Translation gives CASAAQRGNEQFF.